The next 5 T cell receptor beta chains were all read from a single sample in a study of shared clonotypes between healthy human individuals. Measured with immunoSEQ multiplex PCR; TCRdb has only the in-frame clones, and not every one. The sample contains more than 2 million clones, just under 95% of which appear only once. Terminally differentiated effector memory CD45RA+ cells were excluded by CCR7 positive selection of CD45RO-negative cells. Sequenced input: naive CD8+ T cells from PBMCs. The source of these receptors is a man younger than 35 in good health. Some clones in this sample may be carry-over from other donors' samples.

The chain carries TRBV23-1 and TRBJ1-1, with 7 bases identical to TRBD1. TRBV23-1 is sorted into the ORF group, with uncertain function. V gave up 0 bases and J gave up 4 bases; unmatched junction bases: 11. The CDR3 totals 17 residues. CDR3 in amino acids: CASSQSATGRPSTEAFF. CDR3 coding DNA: TGCGCCAGCAGTCAATCGGCGACAGGGAGGCCGAGCACTGAAGCTTTCTTT.

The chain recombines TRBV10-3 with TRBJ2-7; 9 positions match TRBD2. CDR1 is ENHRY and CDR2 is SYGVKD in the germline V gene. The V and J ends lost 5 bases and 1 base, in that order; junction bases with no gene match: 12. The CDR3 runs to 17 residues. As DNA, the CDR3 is TGTGCCATCAGTCCGGGACTAGCCCGACCGGGTTCCTACGAGCAGTACTTC. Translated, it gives CAISPGLARPGSYEQYF.

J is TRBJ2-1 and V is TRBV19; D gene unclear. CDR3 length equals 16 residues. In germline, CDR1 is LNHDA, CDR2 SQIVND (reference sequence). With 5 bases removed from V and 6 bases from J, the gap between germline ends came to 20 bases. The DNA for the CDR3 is TGTGCCAGTAGTTATTGGGTGGCTACGGCCGTCAATGAGCAGTTCTTC. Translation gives CASSYWVATAVNEQFF.

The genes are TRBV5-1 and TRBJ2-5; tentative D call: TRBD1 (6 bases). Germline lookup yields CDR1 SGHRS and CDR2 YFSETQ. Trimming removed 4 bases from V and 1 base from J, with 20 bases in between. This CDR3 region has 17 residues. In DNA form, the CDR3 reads TGCGCCAGCAGCGACTTACTCCAGACAGGCCCCCAAGAGACCCAGTACTTC. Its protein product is CASSDLLQTGPQETQYF.

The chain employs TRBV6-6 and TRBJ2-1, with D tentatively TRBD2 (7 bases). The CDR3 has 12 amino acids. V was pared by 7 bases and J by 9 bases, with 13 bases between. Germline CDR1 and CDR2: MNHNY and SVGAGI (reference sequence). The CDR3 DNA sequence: TGTGCCAGCACCAACGGGGGGCCTGAGCAGTTCTTC. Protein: CASTNGGPEQFF.